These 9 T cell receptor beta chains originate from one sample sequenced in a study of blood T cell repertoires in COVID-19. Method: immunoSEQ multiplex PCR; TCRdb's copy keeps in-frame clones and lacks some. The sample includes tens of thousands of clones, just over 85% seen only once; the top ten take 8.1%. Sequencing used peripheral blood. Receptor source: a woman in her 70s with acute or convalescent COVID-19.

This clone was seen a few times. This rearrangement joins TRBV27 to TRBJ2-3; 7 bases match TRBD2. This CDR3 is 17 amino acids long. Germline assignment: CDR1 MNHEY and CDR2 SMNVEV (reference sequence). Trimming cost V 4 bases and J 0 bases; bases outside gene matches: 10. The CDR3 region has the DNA TGTGCCAGCAGTTCCCCCTTAGCGGGTACTAGCACAGATACGCAGTATTTT. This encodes CASSSPLAGTSTDTQYF.

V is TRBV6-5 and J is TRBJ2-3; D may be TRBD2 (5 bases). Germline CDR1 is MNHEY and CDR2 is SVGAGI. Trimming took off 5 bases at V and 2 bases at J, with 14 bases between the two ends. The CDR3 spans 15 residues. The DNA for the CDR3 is TGTGCCAGCAGTAGTCCAGAGGGCTACACAGATACGCAGTATTTT. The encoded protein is CASSSPEGYTDTQYF.

The CDR3 DNA follows: TGTGCCAGCTCTACCGGGACAGGGGTCAATGAGCAGTTCTTC. As protein: CASSTGTGVNEQFF. The rearrangement links TRBV18 to TRBJ2-1; 10 positions match TRBD1. The length of the CDR3 is 14 residues. The germline V gene has CDR1 KGHSH and CDR2 LQKENI. V shed 6 bases, J shed 6 bases, and the junction held 5 bases outside the gene matches.

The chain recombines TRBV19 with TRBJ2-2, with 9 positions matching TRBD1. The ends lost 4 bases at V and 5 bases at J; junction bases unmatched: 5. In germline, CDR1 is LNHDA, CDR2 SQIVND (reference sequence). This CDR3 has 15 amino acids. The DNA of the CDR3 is TGTGCCAGTAGTAAACAGGGGGCCCGTACCGGGGAGCTGTTTTTT. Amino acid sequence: CASSKQGARTGELFF.

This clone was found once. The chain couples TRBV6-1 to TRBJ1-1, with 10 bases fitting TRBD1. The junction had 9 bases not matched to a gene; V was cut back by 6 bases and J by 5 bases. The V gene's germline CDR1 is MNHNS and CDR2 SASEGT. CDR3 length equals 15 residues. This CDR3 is CASSYRQGAGTEAFF. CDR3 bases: TGTGCCAGCAGCTACCGACAGGGGGCGGGGACTGAAGCTTTCTTT.

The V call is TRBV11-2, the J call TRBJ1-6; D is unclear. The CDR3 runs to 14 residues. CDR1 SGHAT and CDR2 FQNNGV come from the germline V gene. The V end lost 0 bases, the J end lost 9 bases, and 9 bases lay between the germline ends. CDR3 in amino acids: CASSLDPGTSPLHF. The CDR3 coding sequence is TGTGCCAGCAGCTTAGATCCCGGTACTTCACCCCTCCACTTT.

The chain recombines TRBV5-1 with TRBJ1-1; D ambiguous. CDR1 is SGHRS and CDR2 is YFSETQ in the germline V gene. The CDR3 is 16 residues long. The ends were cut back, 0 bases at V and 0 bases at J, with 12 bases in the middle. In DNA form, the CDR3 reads TGCGCCAGCAGCTTGGACTCAAACCCTATGAACACTGAAGCTTTCTTT. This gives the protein CASSLDSNPMNTEAFF. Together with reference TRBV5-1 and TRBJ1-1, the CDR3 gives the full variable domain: KAGVTQTPRYLIKTRGQQVTLSCSPISGHRSVSWYQQTPGQGLQFLFEYFSETQRNKGNFPGRFSGRQFSNSRSEMNVSTLELGDSALYLCASSLDSNPMNTEAFFGQGTRLTVV.

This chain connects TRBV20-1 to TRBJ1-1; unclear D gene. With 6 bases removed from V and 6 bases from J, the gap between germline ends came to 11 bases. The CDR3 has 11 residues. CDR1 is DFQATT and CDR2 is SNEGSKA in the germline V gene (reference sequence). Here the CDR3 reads CSASRVAEAFF. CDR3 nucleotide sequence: TGCAGTGCCTCCCGGGTAGCTGAAGCTTTCTTT.

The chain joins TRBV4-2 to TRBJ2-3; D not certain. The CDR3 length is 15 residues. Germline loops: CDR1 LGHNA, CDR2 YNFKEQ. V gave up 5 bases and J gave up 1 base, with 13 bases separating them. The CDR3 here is CASSSRPTRTDTQYF. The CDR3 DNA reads TGTGCCAGCAGCTCTAGGCCCACCCGCACAGATACGCAGTATTTT.